This T cell receptor beta chain was sequenced for a study of CD8 T cells in ankylosing spondylitis (TCRdb year 2017). Regarding the complete study: The study set out to find disease-linked TCR variants by profiling T cell receptor beta repertoires in ankylosing spondylitis patients and healthy donors. In total, the full study cohort was made up of some 100 healthy donors and 25 ankylosing spondylitis patients. Peripheral blood was sampled, and synovial fluid was also collected from ankylosing spondylitis patients.

This clonotype was recorded at least ten times. No cognate antigen has been identified for it. No qualities accompany the bases; no much larger clone lies one base away. The data were produced on an Illumina HiSeq 2500. Quantitative 5'-RACE with molecular barcodes was used to prepare TCR beta libraries. As for how the authors treated the data: A new computational method based on a probabilistic model of VDJ rearrangement was used to identify disease-linked TCR variants. TCRdb took the public reads, trimmed them with fastp at Q25, ran MiXCR for clone calling and kept in-frame beta chains. Each CDR3 protein gets just one entry, which takes the most common genes and DNA from the rows behind it. The V and J calls reflect TCRdb's pipeline rather than the authors' work. The sample data list about 800,000 distinct CDR3 sequences, and about 10% of these were observed just once. Of the sample, 0.51% is held by the ten largest clones.

Study-wide conclusions, independent of this receptor: Some TCR beta motif variants had previously been reported in synovial fluid and blood of reactive arthritis patients, which suggested common disease-initiation mechanisms. A TCR beta motif made up of roughly eight highly homologous amino acid variants appeared to be characteristic of blood from ankylosing spondylitis patients. The disease-linked clones were reported as significantly enriched in matched synovial fluid samples from ankylosing spondylitis patients. In peripheral blood, the disease-linked clones were found at relatively low frequencies and had a CD8+ phenotype.

CDR1 and CDR2, looked up from the germline V gene (reference sequence), are LNHNV and YYDKDF. Relative to germline, V is 5 bases shorter and J is 4 bases shorter, with 11 bases between their ends. The CDR3, from cysteine to phenylalanine, totals 13 residues. The only DNA kept is the CDR3, 39 bases in frame from the first base. The sequence was collected from a male donor with ankylosing spondylitis. The rearrangement joined TRBV15 to TRBJ1-1; possibly the D gene is TRBD1, per 5 matching bases. The material sequenced was blood, either unsorted or a sorted T cell fraction (not recorded which). The nucleotide sequence is TGTGCCACCAGCCGGGACGTAAGCACTGAAGCTTTCTTT. This encodes CATSRDVSTEAFF.